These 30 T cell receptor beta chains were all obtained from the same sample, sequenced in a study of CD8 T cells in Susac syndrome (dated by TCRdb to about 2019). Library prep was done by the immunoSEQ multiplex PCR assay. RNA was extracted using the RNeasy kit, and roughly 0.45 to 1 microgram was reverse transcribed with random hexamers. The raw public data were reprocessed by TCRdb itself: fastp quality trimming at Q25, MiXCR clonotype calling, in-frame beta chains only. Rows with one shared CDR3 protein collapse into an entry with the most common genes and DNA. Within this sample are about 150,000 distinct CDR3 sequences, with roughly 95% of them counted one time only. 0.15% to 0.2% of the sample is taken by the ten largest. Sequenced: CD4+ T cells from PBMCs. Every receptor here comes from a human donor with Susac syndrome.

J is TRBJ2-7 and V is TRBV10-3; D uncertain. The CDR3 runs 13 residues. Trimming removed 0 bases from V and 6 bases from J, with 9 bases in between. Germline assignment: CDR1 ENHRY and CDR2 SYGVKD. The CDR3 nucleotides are TGTGCCATCAGTGAGTCTGTAGGATTCGAGCAGTACTTC. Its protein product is CAISESVGFEQYF.

The chain's CDR3 is CASSQLQNYEQYF. The CDR3 region has the DNA TGTGCCAGTAGTCAGCTTCAAAACTACGAGCAGTACTTC. The V and J genes are TRBV19 and TRBJ2-7; D remains ambiguous. The CDR3 contains 13 residues. CDR1 LNHDA and CDR2 SQIVND come from the germline V gene (reference sequence). Trimming removed 5 bases at V and 3 bases at J, with 11 bases between.

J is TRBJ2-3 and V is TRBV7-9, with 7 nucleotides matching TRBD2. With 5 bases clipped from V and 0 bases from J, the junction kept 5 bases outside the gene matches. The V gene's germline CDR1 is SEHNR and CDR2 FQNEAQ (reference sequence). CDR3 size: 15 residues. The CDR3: CASSISGVSTDTQYF. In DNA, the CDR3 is TGTGCCAGCAGCATAAGCGGGGTTAGCACAGATACGCAGTATTTT. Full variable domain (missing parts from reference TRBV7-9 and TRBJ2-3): DTGVSQNPRHKITKRGQNVTFRCDPISEHNRLYWYRQTLGQGPEFLTYFQNEAQLEKSRLLSDRFSAERPKGSFSTLEIQRTEQGDSAMYLCASSISGVSTDTQYFGPGTRLTVL.

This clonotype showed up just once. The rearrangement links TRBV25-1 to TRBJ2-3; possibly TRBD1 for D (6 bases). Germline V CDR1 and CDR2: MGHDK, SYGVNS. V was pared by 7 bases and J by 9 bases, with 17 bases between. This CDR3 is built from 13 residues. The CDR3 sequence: CASMETGLPTQYF. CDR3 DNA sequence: TGTGCCAGCATGGAGACAGGCCTCCCAACGCAGTATTTT.

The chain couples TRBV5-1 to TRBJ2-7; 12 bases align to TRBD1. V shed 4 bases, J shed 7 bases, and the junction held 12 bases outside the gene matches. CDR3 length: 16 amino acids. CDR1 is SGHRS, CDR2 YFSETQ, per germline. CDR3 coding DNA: TGCGCCAGCAGCCTACCACCGGGACAGGGGGCCGGAGAGCAGTACTTC. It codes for CASSLPPGQGAGEQYF.

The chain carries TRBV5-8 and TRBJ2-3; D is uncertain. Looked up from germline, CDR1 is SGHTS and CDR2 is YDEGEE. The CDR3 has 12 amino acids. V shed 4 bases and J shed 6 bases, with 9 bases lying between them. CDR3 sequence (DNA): TGTGCCAGCAGCCCCTTAGTGGATACGCAGTATTTT. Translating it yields CASSPLVDTQYF.

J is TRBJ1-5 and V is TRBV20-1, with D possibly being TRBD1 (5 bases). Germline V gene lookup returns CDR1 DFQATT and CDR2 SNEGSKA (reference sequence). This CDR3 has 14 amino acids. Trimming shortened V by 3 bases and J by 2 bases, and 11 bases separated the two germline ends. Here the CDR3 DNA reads TGCAGTGCTAGGCAGGGTGGAGGCAATCAGCCCCAGCATTTT. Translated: CSARQGGGNQPQHF.

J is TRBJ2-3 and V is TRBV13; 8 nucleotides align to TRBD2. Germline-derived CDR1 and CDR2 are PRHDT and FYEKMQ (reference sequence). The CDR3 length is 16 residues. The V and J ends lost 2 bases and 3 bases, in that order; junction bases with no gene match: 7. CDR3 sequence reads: CASSLRRGVITDTQYF. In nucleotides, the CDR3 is TGTGCCAGCAGCTTAAGGCGGGGGGTAATAACAGATACGCAGTATTTT.

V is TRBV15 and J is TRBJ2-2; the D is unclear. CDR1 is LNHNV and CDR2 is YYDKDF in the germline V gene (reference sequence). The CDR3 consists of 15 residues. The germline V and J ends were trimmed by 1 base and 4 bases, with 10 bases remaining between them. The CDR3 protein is CATSRGAGLTGELFF. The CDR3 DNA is TGTGCCACCAGCAGAGGAGCAGGCCTCACCGGGGAGCTGTTTTTT. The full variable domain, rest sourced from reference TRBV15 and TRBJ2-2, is DAMVIQNPRYQVTQFGKPVTLSCSQTLNHNVMYWYQQKSSQAPKLLFHYYDKDFNNEADTPDNFQSRRPNTSFCFLDIRSPGLGDTAMYLCATSRGAGLTGELFFGEGSRLTVL.

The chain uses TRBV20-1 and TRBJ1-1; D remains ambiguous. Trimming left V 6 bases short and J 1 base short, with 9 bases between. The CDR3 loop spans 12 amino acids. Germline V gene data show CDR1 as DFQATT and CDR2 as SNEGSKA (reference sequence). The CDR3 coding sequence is TGCAGTGCCCTTAGGTGGAACACTGAAGCTTTCTTT. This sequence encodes CSALRWNTEAFF.

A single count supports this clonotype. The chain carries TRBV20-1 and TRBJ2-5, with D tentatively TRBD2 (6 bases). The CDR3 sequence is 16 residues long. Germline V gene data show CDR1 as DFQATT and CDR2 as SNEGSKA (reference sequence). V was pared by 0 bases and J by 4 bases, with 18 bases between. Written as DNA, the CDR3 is TGCAGTGCTAGAGATACGGACTACGGGAGAGGAGAGACCCAGTACTTC. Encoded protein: CSARDTDYGRGETQYF.

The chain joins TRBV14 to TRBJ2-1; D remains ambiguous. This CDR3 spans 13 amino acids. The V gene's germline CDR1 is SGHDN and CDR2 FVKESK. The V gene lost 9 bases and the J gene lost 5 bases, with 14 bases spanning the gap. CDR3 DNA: TGTGCCAGGAGATTTGGCGATAACAATGAGCAGTTCTTC. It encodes CARRFGDNNEQFF.

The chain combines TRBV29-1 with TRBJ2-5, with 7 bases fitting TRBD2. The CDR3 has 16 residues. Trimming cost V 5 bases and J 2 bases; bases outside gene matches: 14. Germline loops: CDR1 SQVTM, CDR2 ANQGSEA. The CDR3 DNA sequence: TGCAGCGTTTTACCCGTTTATCTAGCGGATCAAGAGACCCAGTACTTC. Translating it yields CSVLPVYLADQETQYF.

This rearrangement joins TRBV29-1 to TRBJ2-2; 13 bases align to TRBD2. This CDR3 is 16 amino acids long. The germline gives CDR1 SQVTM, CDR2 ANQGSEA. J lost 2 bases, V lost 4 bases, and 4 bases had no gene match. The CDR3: CSVGGTSGANTGELFF. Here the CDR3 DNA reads TGCAGCGTTGGGGGGACTAGCGGGGCCAACACCGGGGAGCTGTTTTTT.

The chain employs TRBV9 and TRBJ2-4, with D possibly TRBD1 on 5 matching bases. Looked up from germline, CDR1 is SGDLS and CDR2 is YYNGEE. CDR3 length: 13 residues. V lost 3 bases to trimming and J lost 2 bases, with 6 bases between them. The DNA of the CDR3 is TGTGCCAGCAGCGGGACATCCAAAAACATTCAGTACTTC. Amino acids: CASSGTSKNIQYF.

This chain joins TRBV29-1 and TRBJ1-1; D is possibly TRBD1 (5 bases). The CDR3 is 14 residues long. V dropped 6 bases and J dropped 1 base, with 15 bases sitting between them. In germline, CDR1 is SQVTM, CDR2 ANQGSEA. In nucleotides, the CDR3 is TGCAGCGTCGGGGACCTTCCCTCGAACACTGAAGCTTTCTTT. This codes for CSVGDLPSNTEAFF.

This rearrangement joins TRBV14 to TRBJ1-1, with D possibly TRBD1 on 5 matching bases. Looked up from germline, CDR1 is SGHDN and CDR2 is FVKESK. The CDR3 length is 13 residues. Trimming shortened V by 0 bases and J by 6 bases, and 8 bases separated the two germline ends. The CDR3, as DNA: TGTGCCAGCAGCCAAGAGCTAGGGGCTGAAGCTTTCTTT. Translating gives CASSQELGAEAFF.

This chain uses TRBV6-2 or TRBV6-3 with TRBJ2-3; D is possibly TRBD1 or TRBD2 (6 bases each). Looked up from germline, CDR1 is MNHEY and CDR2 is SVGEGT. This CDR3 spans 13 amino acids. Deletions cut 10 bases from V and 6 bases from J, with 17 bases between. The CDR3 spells CAIRTGGADTQYF. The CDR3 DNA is TGTGCCATACGCACCGGGGGCGCGGATACGCAGTATTTT.

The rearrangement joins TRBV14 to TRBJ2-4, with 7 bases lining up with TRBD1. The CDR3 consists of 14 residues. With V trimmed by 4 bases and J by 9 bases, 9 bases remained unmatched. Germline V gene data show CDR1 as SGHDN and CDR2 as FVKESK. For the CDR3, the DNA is TGTGCCAGCAGCCGAAGACAGGGCGACGGCATTCAGTACTTC. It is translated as CASSRRQGDGIQYF.

For the CDR3, the DNA is TGTGCCAGCAGCCACAGAGACAATGAGCAGTTCTTC. Translating gives CASSHRDNEQFF. The J gene is TRBJ2-1, the V gene TRBV3-1; D not resolved. CDR3 length equals 12 residues. CDR1 is LGHDT and CDR2 is YNNKEL in the germline V gene (reference sequence). Trimming shortened V by 3 bases and J by 5 bases, and 5 bases separated the two germline ends.

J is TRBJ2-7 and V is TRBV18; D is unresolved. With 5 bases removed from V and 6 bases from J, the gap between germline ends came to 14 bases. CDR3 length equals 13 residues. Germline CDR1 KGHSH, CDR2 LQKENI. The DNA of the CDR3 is TGTGCCAGCTCAAGACGAAATCCCTCCGAGCAGTACTTC. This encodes CASSRRNPSEQYF.

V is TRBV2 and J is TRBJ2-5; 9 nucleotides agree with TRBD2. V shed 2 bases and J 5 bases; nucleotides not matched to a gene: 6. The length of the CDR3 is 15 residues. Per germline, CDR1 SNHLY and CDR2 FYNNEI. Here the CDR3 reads CASSEKRGVVETQYF. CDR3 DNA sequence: TGTGCCAGCAGTGAAAAGCGGGGGGTTGTGGAGACCCAGTACTTC.

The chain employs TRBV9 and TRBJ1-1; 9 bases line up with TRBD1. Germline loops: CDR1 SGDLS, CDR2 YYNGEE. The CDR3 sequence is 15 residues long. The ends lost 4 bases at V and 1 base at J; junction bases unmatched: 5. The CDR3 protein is CASSSRTGENTEAFF. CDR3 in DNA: TGTGCCAGCAGCAGCCGGACAGGGGAGAACACTGAAGCTTTCTTT.

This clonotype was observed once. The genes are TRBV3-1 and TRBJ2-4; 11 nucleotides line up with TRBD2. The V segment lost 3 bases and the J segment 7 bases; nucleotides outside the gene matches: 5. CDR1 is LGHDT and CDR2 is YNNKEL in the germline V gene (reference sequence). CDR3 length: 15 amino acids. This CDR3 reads CASSHSGGGGNIQYF. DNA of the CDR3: TGTGCCAGCAGCCATAGCGGGGGGGGTGGGAACATTCAGTACTTC.

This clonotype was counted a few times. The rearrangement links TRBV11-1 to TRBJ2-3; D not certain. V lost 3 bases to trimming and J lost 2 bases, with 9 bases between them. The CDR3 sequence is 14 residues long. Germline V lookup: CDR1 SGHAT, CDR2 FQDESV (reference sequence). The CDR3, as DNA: TGTGCCAGCAGCTTTGGTCTCTTCACAGATACGCAGTATTTT. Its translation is CASSFGLFTDTQYF.

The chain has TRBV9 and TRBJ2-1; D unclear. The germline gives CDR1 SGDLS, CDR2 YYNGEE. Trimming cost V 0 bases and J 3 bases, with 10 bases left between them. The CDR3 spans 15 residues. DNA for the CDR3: TGTGCCAGCAGCGTAGACGGAGATTTCTACAATGAGCAGTTCTTC. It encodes CASSVDGDFYNEQFF. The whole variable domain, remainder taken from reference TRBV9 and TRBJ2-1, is DSGVTQTPKHLITATGQRVTLRCSPRSGDLSVYWYQQSLDQGLQFLIQYYNGEERAKGNILERFSAQQFPDLHSELNLSSLELGDSALYFCASSVDGDFYNEQFFGPGTRLTVL.

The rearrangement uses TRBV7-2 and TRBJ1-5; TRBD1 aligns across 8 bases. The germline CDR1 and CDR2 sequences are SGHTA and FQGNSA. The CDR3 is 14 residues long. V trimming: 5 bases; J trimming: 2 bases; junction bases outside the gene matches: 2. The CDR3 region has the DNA TGTGCCAGCAGCCCGGACAGGGGCAATCAGCCCCAGCATTTT. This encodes CASSPDRGNQPQHF.

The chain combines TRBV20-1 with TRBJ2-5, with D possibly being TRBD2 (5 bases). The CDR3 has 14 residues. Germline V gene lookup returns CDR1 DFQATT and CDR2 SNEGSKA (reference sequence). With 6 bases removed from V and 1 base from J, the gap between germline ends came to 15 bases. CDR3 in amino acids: CSAPLRRTQETQYF. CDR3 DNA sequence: TGCAGTGCCCCCCTGAGGAGGACCCAAGAGACCCAGTACTTC.

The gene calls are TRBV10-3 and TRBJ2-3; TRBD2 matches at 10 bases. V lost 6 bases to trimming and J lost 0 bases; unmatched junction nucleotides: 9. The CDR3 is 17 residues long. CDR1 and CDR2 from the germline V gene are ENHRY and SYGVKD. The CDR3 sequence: CAISEERTSGSTDTQYF. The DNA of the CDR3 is TGTGCCATCAGCGAGGAGAGGACTAGCGGCAGCACAGATACGCAGTATTTT.

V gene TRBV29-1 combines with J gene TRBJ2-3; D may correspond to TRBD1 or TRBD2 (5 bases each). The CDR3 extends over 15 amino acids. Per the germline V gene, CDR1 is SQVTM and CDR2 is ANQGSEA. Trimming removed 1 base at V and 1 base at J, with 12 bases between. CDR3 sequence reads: CSVEGGDGRTDTQYF. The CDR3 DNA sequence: TGCAGCGTTGAAGGTGGGGACGGTCGCACAGATACGCAGTATTTT.